This is a list of T cell receptor beta chains from one sample in a study of identical twins. MiXCR, run by TCRdb on the 5' RACE reads, gives a single entry per CDR3 protein. The sample has fewer than 250,000 distinct CDR3 sequences, 9.4% seen once. Source material: memory (CD45RO+) T cells sorted from blood. All receptors derive from a woman under 30 in good health. The CDR3 runs from the conserved cysteine through the conserved F or W. The order of the fields is CDR3 protein, CDR3 DNA, J gene, V gene, D gene, clone size. The D gene is left open where the match is weak. Clone size appears in some rows only: once, few, many, or a class for an expanded clone.

cdr3_aa: CASSLSQGHTDTQYF
cdr3_nt: TGTGCCAGCTCACTAAGTCAGGGGCACACAGATACGCAGTATTTT
j_call: TRBJ2-3
v_call: TRBV18
d_call: -
clone_size: few

cdr3_aa: CASSLRDANNEQFF
cdr3_nt: TGTGCCAGCAGTCTCCGGGACGCGAACAATGAGCAGTTCTTC
j_call: TRBJ2-1
v_call: TRBV6-1
d_call: -
clone_size: -

cdr3_aa: CATSDPQGSADTQYF
cdr3_nt: TGTGCCACCAGTGATCCACAGGGGAGCGCAGATACGCAGTATTTT
j_call: TRBJ2-3
v_call: TRBV24-1
d_call: TRBD1
clone_size: few

cdr3_aa: CASSQRMGAEQFF
cdr3_nt: TGTGCCAGCAGCCAACGAATGGGAGCTGAGCAGTTCTTC
j_call: TRBJ2-1
v_call: TRBV14
d_call: -
clone_size: -

cdr3_aa: CASSFGGRADTQYF
cdr3_nt: TGCGCCAGCAGCTTCGGAGGGAGGGCAGATACGCAGTATTTT
j_call: TRBJ2-3
v_call: TRBV5-1
d_call: TRBD2
clone_size: many

cdr3_aa: CASSVGGGASDTQYF
cdr3_nt: TGTGCCAGCAGTGTTGGCGGGGGGGCGTCAGATACGCAGTATTTT
j_call: TRBJ2-3
v_call: TRBV6-4
d_call: TRBD2
clone_size: few

cdr3_aa: CASSRRDSYQETQYF
cdr3_nt: TGTGCCAGCAGTCGCCGGGACTCGTACCAAGAGACCCAGTACTTC
j_call: TRBJ2-5
v_call: TRBV6-1
d_call: -
clone_size: few

cdr3_aa: CASSDGIPRELFF
cdr3_nt: TGTGCCAGCAGTGACGGCATCCCCAGGGAGCTGTTTTTT
j_call: TRBJ2-2
v_call: TRBV2
d_call: -
clone_size: -

cdr3_aa: CSARWVGQLRDYGYTF
cdr3_nt: TGCAGTGCTAGATGGGTCGGGCAATTAAGGGACTATGGCTACACCTTC
j_call: TRBJ1-2
v_call: TRBV20-1
d_call: -
clone_size: -

cdr3_aa: CASSVSREDGYGYTF
cdr3_nt: TGTGCCAGCAGCGTTTCGAGGGAAGACGGGTATGGCTACACCTTC
j_call: TRBJ1-2
v_call: TRBV9
d_call: -
clone_size: few

cdr3_aa: CSARLLLGGAGYNEQFF
cdr3_nt: TGCAGTGCTAGACTCCTCCTGGGGGGTGCGGGCTACAATGAGCAGTTCTTC
j_call: TRBJ2-1
v_call: TRBV20-1
d_call: -
clone_size: -

cdr3_aa: CASRYTRGGDQPQHF
cdr3_nt: TGTGCCAGCAGATACACCAGGGGAGGTGATCAGCCCCAGCATTTT
j_call: TRBJ1-5
v_call: TRBV6-5
d_call: -
clone_size: -

cdr3_aa: CSTYTGTDTQYF
cdr3_nt: TGCAGCACCTACACAGGAACAGATACGCAGTATTTT
j_call: TRBJ2-3
v_call: TRBV20-1
d_call: -
clone_size: many

cdr3_aa: CASSSSGINEQYF
cdr3_nt: TGTGCCAGCAGCAGCTCAGGGATTAACGAGCAGTACTTC
j_call: TRBJ2-7
v_call: TRBV7-9
d_call: -
clone_size: once

cdr3_aa: CASSPGRGYRGISRDEQFF
cdr3_nt: TGTGCCAGCTCACCAGGTAGGGGATACAGGGGGATTTCACGCGATGAGCAGTTCTTC
j_call: TRBJ2-1
v_call: TRBV18
d_call: TRBD1
clone_size: few

cdr3_aa: CASRDGVAEAYNEQFF
cdr3_nt: TGTGCCAGCAGGGACGGGGTAGCGGAGGCCTACAATGAGCAGTTCTTC
j_call: TRBJ2-1
v_call: TRBV2
d_call: -
clone_size: few

cdr3_aa: CASSLAGLAGGPGNTQYF
cdr3_nt: TGCGCCAGCAGCTTGGCAGGACTAGCGGGAGGGCCGGGAAATACGCAGTATTTT
j_call: TRBJ2-3
v_call: TRBV5-1
d_call: TRBD2
clone_size: many

cdr3_aa: CASRLAGVMYNEQFF
cdr3_nt: TGTGCCAGCAGACTAGCGGGGGTGATGTACAATGAGCAGTTCTTC
j_call: TRBJ2-1
v_call: TRBV12-3/TRBV12-4
d_call: TRBD2
clone_size: -

cdr3_aa: CASSHQGNQPQHF
cdr3_nt: TGTGCCAGCAGCCACCAGGGAAATCAGCCCCAGCATTTT
j_call: TRBJ1-5
v_call: TRBV7-3
d_call: -
clone_size: -

cdr3_aa: CASSSRGAPLGNEQFF
cdr3_nt: TGTGCCAGCAGCTCTCGGGGGGCCCCCCTAGGGAATGAGCAGTTCTTC
j_call: TRBJ2-1
v_call: TRBV7-9
d_call: -
clone_size: many

cdr3_aa: CSANRGPYEQYF
cdr3_nt: TGCAGTGCTAACAGGGGACCCTACGAGCAGTACTTC
j_call: TRBJ2-7
v_call: TRBV20-1
d_call: TRBD1
clone_size: -

cdr3_aa: CSAPGLDIYEQYF
cdr3_nt: TGCAGTGCTCCGGGACTAGACATATACGAGCAGTACTTC
j_call: TRBJ2-7
v_call: TRBV20-1
d_call: TRBD2
clone_size: -

cdr3_aa: CASSYSSVGMGEQFF
cdr3_nt: TGTGCCAGCAGTTACTCGTCAGTTGGTATGGGCGAGCAGTTCTTC
j_call: TRBJ2-1
v_call: TRBV6-5
d_call: -
clone_size: few

cdr3_aa: CASSEDYNSPLHF
cdr3_nt: TGTGCCAGCAGTGAGGACTATAATTCACCCCTCCACTTT
j_call: TRBJ1-6
v_call: TRBV6-4
d_call: -
clone_size: many

cdr3_aa: CASSSPALATKSRDTQYF
cdr3_nt: TGTGCCAGCAGCTCCCCGGCCCTAGCGACTAAATCCAGAGATACGCAGTATTTT
j_call: TRBJ2-3
v_call: TRBV13
d_call: -
clone_size: -

cdr3_aa: CASSLGWTSGSNEQFF
cdr3_nt: TGTGCCAGCAGCTTAGGGTGGACTAGCGGGAGCAATGAGCAGTTCTTC
j_call: TRBJ2-1
v_call: TRBV7-6
d_call: TRBD2
clone_size: few

cdr3_aa: CATGRFNSPLHF
cdr3_nt: TGTGCCACCGGACGGTTCAATTCACCCCTCCACTTT
j_call: TRBJ1-6
v_call: TRBV3-1
d_call: -
clone_size: -

cdr3_aa: CASSLRGNTIYF
cdr3_nt: TGTGCCAGCAGTTTACGAGGAAACACCATATATTTT
j_call: TRBJ1-3
v_call: TRBV12-3/TRBV12-4
d_call: -
clone_size: -

cdr3_aa: CASSTQGGSYGYTF
cdr3_nt: TGTGCCAGCAGTACCCAGGGGGGAAGTTATGGCTACACCTTC
j_call: TRBJ1-2
v_call: TRBV12-3/TRBV12-4
d_call: TRBD1
clone_size: -

cdr3_aa: CASRPGLEPGTQYF
cdr3_nt: TGTGCCAGCAGACCGGGACTGGAACCCGGTACGCAGTATTTT
j_call: TRBJ2-3
v_call: TRBV12-3/TRBV12-4
d_call: -
clone_size: -

cdr3_aa: CASSPLAGAGDTQYF
cdr3_nt: TGTGCCAGCAGCCCCCTAGCGGGGGCGGGAGATACGCAGTATTTT
j_call: TRBJ2-3
v_call: TRBV3-1
d_call: TRBD2
clone_size: few

cdr3_aa: CASSLSGADQPQHF
cdr3_nt: TGTGCCAGCAGTTTATCGGGGGCGGACCAGCCCCAGCATTTT
j_call: TRBJ1-5
v_call: TRBV12-3/TRBV12-4
d_call: -
clone_size: few

cdr3_aa: CASSQDNFQETQYF
cdr3_nt: TGCGCCAGCAGCCAAGATAACTTCCAAGAGACCCAGTACTTC
j_call: TRBJ2-5
v_call: TRBV4-3
d_call: -
clone_size: -

cdr3_aa: CASSLGSGDEQFF
cdr3_nt: TGTGCCAGCAGCTTAGGGAGTGGGGATGAGCAGTTCTTC
j_call: TRBJ2-1
v_call: TRBV5-6
d_call: -
clone_size: many

cdr3_aa: CASSQDLAGTSTDTQYF
cdr3_nt: TGCGCCAGCAGCCAAGATCTGGCGGGAACTAGCACAGATACGCAGTATTTT
j_call: TRBJ2-3
v_call: TRBV4-3
d_call: -
clone_size: few

cdr3_aa: CASSADLEKLFF
cdr3_nt: TGCGCCAGCAGCGCGGACCTTGAAAAACTGTTTTTT
j_call: TRBJ1-4
v_call: TRBV5-1
d_call: -
clone_size: many

cdr3_aa: CASSFWTGSPQGEQFF
cdr3_nt: TGTGCCAGCAGCTTCTGGACAGGTTCTCCACAGGGTGAGCAGTTCTTC
j_call: TRBJ2-1
v_call: TRBV7-6
d_call: TRBD1
clone_size: few

cdr3_aa: CASSLGYGGPEQYF
cdr3_nt: TGTGCCAGCAGCTTAGGGTACGGGGGTCCCGAGCAGTACTTC
j_call: TRBJ2-7
v_call: TRBV7-2
d_call: -
clone_size: -

cdr3_aa: CASSYEGIMHSNEQFF
cdr3_nt: TGTGCCAGCAGTTACGAGGGGATAATGCATTCTAATGAGCAGTTCTTC
j_call: TRBJ2-1
v_call: TRBV11-3
d_call: -
clone_size: few

cdr3_aa: CASSQEGSGGRNEQFF
cdr3_nt: TGTGCCAGCAGCCAAGAGGGTAGCGGGGGCCGCAATGAGCAGTTCTTC
j_call: TRBJ2-1
v_call: TRBV3-1
d_call: TRBD2
clone_size: few

cdr3_aa: CSATTLRDSNRAFF
cdr3_nt: TGCAGTGCTACGACCCTACGGGACTCCAATCGGGCTTTCTTT
j_call: TRBJ1-1
v_call: TRBV20-1
d_call: -
clone_size: few